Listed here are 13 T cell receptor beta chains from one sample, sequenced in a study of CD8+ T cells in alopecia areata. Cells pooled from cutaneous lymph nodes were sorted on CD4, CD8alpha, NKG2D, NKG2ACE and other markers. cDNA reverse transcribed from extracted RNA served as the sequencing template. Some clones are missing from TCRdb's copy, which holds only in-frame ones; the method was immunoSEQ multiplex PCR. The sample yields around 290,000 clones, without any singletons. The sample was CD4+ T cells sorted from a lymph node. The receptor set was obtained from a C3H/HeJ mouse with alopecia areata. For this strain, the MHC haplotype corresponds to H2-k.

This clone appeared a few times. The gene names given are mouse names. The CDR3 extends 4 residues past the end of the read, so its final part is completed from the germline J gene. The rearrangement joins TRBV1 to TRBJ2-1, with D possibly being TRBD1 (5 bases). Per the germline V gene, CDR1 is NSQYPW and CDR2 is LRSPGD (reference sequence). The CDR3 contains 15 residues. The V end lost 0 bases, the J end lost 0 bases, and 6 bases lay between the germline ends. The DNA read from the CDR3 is TGCACCTGCAGTGCAGAGACAGATAACTATGCT. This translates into CTCSAETDNYA. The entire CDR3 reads CTCSAETDNYAEQFF.

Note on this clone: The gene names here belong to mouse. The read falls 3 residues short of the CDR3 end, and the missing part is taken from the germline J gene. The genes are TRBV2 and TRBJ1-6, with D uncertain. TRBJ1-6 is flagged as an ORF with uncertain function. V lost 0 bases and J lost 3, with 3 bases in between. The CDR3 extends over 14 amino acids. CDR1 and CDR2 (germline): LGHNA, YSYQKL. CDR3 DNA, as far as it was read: TGTGCCAGCAGCCAAGACAGCTATAATTCGCCC. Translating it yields CASSQDSYNSP. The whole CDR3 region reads CASSQDSYNSPLYF.

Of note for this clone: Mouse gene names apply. The DNA read from the CDR3 is TGTGCCAGCAGTATCCCCCGACAGGGTAGTGCAGAA. It specifies CASSIPRQGSAE. From start to end, the CDR3 is CASSIPRQGSAETLYF. This sequence joins TRBV19 and TRBJ2-3; 7 bases match TRBD1. The read ends 4 residues before the CDR3 terminus; that terminus is restored from the germline J gene. The CDR3 has 16 residues. Per germline, CDR1 FNHDT and CDR2 SITEND (reference sequence). V shed 2 bases, J shed 0 bases, and the junction held 6 bases outside the gene matches.

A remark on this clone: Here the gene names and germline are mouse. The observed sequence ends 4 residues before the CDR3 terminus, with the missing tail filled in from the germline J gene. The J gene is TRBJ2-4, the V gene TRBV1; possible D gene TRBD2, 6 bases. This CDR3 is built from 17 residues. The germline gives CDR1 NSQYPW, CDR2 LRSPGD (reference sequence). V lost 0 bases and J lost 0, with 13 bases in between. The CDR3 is CTCSAERAGTSQNTLYF. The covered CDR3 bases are TGCACCTGCAGTGCAGAGAGGGCTGGGACTAGTCAAAAC.

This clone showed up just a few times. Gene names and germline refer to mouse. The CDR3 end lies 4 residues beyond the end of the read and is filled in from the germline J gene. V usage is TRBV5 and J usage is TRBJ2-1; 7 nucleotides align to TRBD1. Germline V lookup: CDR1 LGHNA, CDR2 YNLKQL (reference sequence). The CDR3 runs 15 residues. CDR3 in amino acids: CASSQVRDRGAEQFF. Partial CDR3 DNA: TGTGCCAGCAGCCAAGTTCGGGACAGAGGGGCT.

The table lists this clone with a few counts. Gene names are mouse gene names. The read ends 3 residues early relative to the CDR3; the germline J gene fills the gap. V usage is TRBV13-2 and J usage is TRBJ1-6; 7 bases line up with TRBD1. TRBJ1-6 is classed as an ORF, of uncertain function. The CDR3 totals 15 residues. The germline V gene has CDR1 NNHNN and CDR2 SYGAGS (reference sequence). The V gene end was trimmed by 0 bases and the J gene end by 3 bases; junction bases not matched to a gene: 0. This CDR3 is CASGDDRGYNSPLYF. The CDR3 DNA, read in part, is TGTGCCAGCGGTGATGACAGGGGCTATAATTCGCCC.

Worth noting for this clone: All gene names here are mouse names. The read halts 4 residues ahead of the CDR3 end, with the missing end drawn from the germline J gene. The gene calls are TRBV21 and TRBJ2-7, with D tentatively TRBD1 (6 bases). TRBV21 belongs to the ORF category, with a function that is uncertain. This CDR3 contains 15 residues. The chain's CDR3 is CASSQSGGGEYEQYF. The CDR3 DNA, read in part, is TGTGCTAGCAGTCAATCAGGGGGAGGTGAGTAT.

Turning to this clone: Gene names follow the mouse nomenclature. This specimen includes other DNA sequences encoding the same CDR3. The CDR3 protein is CASSDNSANSDYTF. The DNA read from the CDR3 is TGTGCCAGCAGTGATAACAGCGCAAACTCC. The gene calls are TRBV13-1 and TRBJ1-2; D is unclear. The read ends 4 residues before the CDR3 terminus; that terminus is restored from the germline J gene. The CDR3 spans 14 residues. In germline, CDR1 is NSHNY, CDR2 SYGAGN. Between the trimmed V and J ends, which lost 1 base and 0 bases, there was a span of 7 bases.

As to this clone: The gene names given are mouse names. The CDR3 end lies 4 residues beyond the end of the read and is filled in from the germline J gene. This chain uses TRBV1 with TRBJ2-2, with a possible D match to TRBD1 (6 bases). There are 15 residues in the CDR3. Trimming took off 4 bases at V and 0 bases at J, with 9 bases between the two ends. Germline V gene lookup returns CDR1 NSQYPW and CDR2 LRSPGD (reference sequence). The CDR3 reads CTCSEGQPNTGQLYF. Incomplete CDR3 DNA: TGCACCTGCAGTGAGGGACAACCAAACACCGGG.

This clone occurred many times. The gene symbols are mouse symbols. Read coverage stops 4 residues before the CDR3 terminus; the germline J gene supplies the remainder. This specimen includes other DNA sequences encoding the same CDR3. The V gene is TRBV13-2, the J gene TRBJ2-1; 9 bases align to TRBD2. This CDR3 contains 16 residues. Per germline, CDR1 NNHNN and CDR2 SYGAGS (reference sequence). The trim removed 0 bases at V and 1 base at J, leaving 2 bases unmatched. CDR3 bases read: TGTGCCAGCGGTGATGCTGGGGGGGGGAACTATGCT. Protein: CASGDAGGGNYA. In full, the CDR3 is CASGDAGGGNYAEQFF.

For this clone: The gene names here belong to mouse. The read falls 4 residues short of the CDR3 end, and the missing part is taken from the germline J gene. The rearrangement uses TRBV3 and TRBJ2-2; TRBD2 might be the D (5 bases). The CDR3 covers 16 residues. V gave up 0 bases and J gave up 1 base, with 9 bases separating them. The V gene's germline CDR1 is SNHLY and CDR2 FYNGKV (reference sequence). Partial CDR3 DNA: TGTGCCAGCAGCTTAGCGATGGGGAGAAACACCGGG. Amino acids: CASSLAMGRNTG. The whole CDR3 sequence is CASSLAMGRNTGQLYF.

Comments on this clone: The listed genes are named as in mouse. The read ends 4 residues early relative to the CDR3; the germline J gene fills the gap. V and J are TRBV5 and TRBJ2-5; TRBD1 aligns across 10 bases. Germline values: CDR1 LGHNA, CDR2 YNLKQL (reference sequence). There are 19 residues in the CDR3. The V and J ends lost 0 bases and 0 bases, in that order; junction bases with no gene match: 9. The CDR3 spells CASSQDLRTGGYNQDTQYF. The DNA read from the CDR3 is TGTGCCAGCAGCCAAGATCTCCGGACAGGGGGATATAACCAAGAC.

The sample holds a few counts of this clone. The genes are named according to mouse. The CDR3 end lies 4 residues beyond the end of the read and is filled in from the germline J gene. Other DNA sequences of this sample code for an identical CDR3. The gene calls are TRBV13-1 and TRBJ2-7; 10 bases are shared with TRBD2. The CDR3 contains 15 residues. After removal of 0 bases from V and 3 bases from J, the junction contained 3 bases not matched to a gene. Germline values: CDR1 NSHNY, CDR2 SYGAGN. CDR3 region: CASSDARTGGYEQYF. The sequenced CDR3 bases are TGTGCCAGCAGTGATGCAAGGACTGGGGGCTAT.